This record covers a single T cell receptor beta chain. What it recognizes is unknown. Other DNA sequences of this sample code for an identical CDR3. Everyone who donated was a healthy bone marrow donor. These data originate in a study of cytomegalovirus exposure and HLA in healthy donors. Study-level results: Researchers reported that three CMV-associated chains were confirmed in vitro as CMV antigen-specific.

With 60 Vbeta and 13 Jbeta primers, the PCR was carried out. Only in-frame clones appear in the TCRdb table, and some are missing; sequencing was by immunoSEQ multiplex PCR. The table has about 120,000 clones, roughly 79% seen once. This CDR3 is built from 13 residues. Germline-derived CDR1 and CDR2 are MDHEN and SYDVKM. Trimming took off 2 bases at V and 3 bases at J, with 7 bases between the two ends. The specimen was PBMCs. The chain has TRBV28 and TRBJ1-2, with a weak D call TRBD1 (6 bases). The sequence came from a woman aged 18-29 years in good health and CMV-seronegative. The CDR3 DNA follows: TGTGCCAGCAGTTTAGGGGGCGACTATGGCTACACCTTC. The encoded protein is CASSLGGDYGYTF.